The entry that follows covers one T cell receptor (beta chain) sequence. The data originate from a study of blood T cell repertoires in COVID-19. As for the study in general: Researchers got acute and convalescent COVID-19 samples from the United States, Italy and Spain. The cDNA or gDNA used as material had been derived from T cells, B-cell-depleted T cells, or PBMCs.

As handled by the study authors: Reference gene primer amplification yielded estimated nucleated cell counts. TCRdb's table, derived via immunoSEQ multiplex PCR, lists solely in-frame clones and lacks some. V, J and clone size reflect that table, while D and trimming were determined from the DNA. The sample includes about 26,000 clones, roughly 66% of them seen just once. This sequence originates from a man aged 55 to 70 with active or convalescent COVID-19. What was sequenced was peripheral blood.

As DNA, the CDR3 is TGTGCCAGCAGCCAAGGTGGGACAGGGGCAAAGTCAACCTACAATGAGCAGTTCTTC. The encoded protein is CASSQGGTGAKSTYNEQFF. The chain joins TRBV3-1 (or the pseudogene TRBV3-2) to TRBJ2-1, with 10 positions matching TRBD1. Germline V gene sequence: CDR1 LGHDT, CDR2 YNNKEL (reference sequence). The CDR3 extends over 19 amino acids. J was trimmed by 2 bases and V by 1 base; bases with no gene match: 11.